These T cell receptor beta chains were read from a single sample in a study of T cells in Graves' hyperthyroidism and ophthalmopathy. Via MiXCR, TCRdb re-called the multiplex PCR reads, giving one row per CDR3 protein. This sample has hundreds of thousands of distinct CDR3 sequences, with 22% found just once. What was sequenced was blood. The receptors come from a woman aged 70-85 years with Graves' ophthalmopathy. Both conserved end residues are part of each CDR3.

j_gene | len | v_gene | CDR3aa
TRBJ2-1 | 15 | TRBV12-3/TRBV12-4 | CASSQSSGNTNEQFF
TRBJ2-1 | 15 | TRBV7-9 | CASSLRTEYYNEQFF
TRBJ2-7 | 16 | TRBV11-2 | CASSLSTSIYVVEQYF
TRBJ1-6 | 14 | TRBV19 | CASSLREGNSPLHF
TRBJ2-7 | 12 | TRBV6-1 | CATQTGGHEQYF
TRBJ2-1 | 17 | TRBV28 | CAIKGLAGVPPYNEQFF
TRBJ2-7 | 18 | TRBV12-5 | CASGLPPAVPGGPYEQYF
TRBJ1-5 | 15 | TRBV12-3/TRBV12-4 | CASSLGQGGAQPQHF
TRBJ2-2 | 14 | TRBV6-2/TRBV6-3 | CASSYSPNTGELFF
TRBJ1-4 | 15 | TRBV7-2 | CASSSRLGGAVKLFF
TRBJ2-7 | 14 | TRBV12-3/TRBV12-4 | CASSFTWADGEQYF
TRBJ2-7 | 14 | TRBV6-1 | CAAGKGQKFYEQYF
TRBJ2-7 | 14 | TRBV3-1 | CASSQWRDSYEQYF
TRBJ2-5 | 14 | TRBV5-1 | CASSLGHGRETQYF
TRBJ2-5 | 16 | TRBV10-2 | CASSTTGTSGRKTQYF
TRBJ2-7 | 16 | TRBV6-2/TRBV6-3 | CASSSAQGTSNYEQYF
TRBJ2-5 | 14 | TRBV20-1 | CSAPGLAGEKTQYF
TRBJ2-7 | 15 | TRBV27 | CASNPGAGTGNEQYF
TRBJ1-2 | 16 | TRBV7-9 | CASSQEGPRTNYGYTF
TRBJ2-3 | 11 | TRBV12-3/TRBV12-4 | CASSQSNTQYF
TRBJ2-1 | 14 | TRBV5-1 | CASSLSGGGNEQFF
TRBJ1-2 | 16 | TRBV4-1 | CASSQDDRGDWYGYTF
TRBJ1-1 | 15 | TRBV10-3 | CATRGKGAWEAEAFF
TRBJ2-1 | 16 | TRBV14 | CASSPPRGSSYNEQFF
TRBJ2-7 | 16 | TRBV5-5 | CASSGRTDQFLYEQYF
TRBJ2-3 | 16 | TRBV28 | CASSSIAAISTDTQYF
TRBJ2-1 | 12 | TRBV7-2 | CASSGLAGEQFF
TRBJ2-1 | 15 | TRBV6-1 | CATKVTGGSNNEQFF
TRBJ2-7 | 19 | TRBV27 | CASSLNPPYVRGRRYEQYF
TRBJ1-1 | 13 | TRBV7-6 | CASSLARETEAFF
TRBJ1-2 | 14 | TRBV20-1 | CSAPNGQIVLGYTF
TRBJ2-3 | 11 | TRBV7-9 | CASSLGNTQYF
TRBJ2-7 | 14 | TRBV5-4 | CASSFPDRSYEQYF
TRBJ2-1 | 13 | TRBV6-1 | CASKRSTENEQFF
TRBJ2-1 | 13 | TRBV7-2 | CASSLGRLNEQFF